This passage covers 27 T cell receptor beta chains from one sample sequenced in a study of shared clonotypes between healthy human individuals. The method was immunoSEQ multiplex PCR; TCRdb's version includes in-frame clones alone and lacks a portion of them. The sample includes about a million clones, more than 60% seen only once; the top ten take about 1.5%. Sequencing used memory CD4+ T cells sorted from blood. The subset is: CD45RA-negative fraction. The receptor set was obtained from a man between 18 and 35 years old in good health.

This clone was seen just once. The V gene is TRBV5-1, the J gene TRBJ2-1; D tentatively fits TRBD1 or TRBD2 (6 bases each). The germline V gene has CDR1 SGHRS and CDR2 YFSETQ. Trimming stripped 5 bases from V and 8 bases from J, with 17 bases between. This CDR3 has 14 amino acids. Written as DNA, the CDR3 is TGCGCCAGCAGTAACGGGGGCCCGGGGTATGAGCAGTTCTTC. Translation gives CASSNGGPGYEQFF.

The chain combines TRBV7-3 with TRBJ2-3; 10 nucleotides align to TRBD2. Germline V gene sequence: CDR1 SGHTA, CDR2 FQGTGA. Trimming cost V 6 bases and J 2 bases; bases outside gene matches: 5. CDR3 length equals 15 residues. The CDR3, as DNA: TGTGCCAGCAGTCTTGGACTAGCGGACACAGATACGCAGTATTTT. This codes for CASSLGLADTDTQYF.

The chain has TRBV7-2 and TRBJ2-5, with D hard to call. Germline lookup yields CDR1 SGHTA and CDR2 FQGNSA. This CDR3 has 12 amino acids. V lost 8 bases to trimming and J lost 5 bases, with 12 bases between them. The CDR3 bases are TGTGCCAGCGGAGCGATCGGGGAGACCCAGTACTTC. It specifies CASGAIGETQYF.

This chain connects TRBV18 to TRBJ2-3; weak D call: TRBD2 (5 bases). The CDR3 is 16 amino acids. Trimming took 7 bases from V and 0 from J, leaving 17 bases between them. The germline V gene has CDR1 KGHSH and CDR2 LQKENI. CDR3 amino acids: CASYSGGGGSTDTQYF. The CDR3 bases are TGTGCCAGCTACTCAGGAGGCGGAGGCAGCACAGATACGCAGTATTTT.

The chain joins TRBV10-3 to TRBJ1-3; D might be TRBD1 (6 bases). Deletions cut 8 bases from V and 1 base from J, with 15 bases between. The CDR3 extends over 15 amino acids. CDR1 is ENHRY, CDR2 SYGVKD, per germline. The CDR3 loop reads CAIQDSFESGNTIYF. The CDR3 coding sequence is TGTGCCATCCAGGACAGCTTCGAATCTGGAAACACCATATATTTT.

This chain joins TRBV5-4 and TRBJ1-2, with 7 bases fitting TRBD1. The junction had 12 bases not matched to a gene; V was cut back by 4 bases and J by 6 bases. This CDR3 has 15 amino acids. Germline-derived CDR1 and CDR2 are SGHNT and YYREEE (reference sequence). The CDR3 protein is CASSQPIQGRHGYTF. The CDR3 bases are TGTGCCAGCAGCCAGCCGATACAGGGGAGGCATGGCTACACCTTC.

The chain couples TRBV18 to TRBJ1-5, with D possibly matching TRBD1 (5 bases). V lost 0 bases and J lost 4, with 13 bases in between. In germline, CDR1 is KGHSH, CDR2 LQKENI. This CDR3 is 16 amino acids long. The CDR3 is CASSPPGTTTNQPQHF. In nucleotides, the CDR3 is TGTGCCAGCTCACCACCCGGGACTACCACTAATCAGCCCCAGCATTTT.

The chain recombines TRBV7-2 with TRBJ1-5; TRBD1 might be the D (6 bases). The V end was cut by 5 bases, the J end by 7 bases, with 15 bases between. The CDR3 has 14 residues. Germline CDR1 reads SGHTA; CDR2 reads FQGNSA. The chain's CDR3 is CASSQSGTNQPQHF. The CDR3 DNA is TGTGCCAGCAGCCAGTCCGGGACAAACCAGCCCCAGCATTTT.

This chain connects TRBV6-5 to TRBJ2-2; D gene ambiguous. The V end lost 5 bases, the J end lost 1 base, and 11 bases lay between the germline ends. The CDR3 is 15 amino acids. Germline V CDR1 and CDR2: MNHEY, SVGAGI. Written as DNA, the CDR3 is TGTGCCAGCAGTCCATCTCTACAGAACACCGGGGAGCTGTTTTTT. As protein: CASSPSLQNTGELFF.

Concerning this clone itself: The same CDR3 is also encoded by other DNA sequences in this sample. The V gene is TRBV7-2, the J gene TRBJ2-7; D is uncertain. The CDR3 totals 11 residues. Germline V gene sequence: CDR1 SGHTA, CDR2 FQGNSA. V shed 2 bases and J shed 3 bases, with 2 bases lying between them. In nucleotides, the CDR3 is TGTGCCAGCAGCTTACACTACGAGCAGTACTTC. Its protein product is CASSLHYEQYF. Using reference TRBV7-2 and TRBJ2-7 for the parts outside the CDR3, the full variable domain is GAGVSQSPSNKVTEKGKDVELRCDPISGHTALYWYRQSLGQGLEFLIYFQGNSAPDKSGLPSDRFSAERTGGSVSTLTIQRTQQEDSAVYLCASSLHYEQYFGPGTRLTVT.

This chain links TRBV2 with TRBJ2-5; possibly TRBD1 or TRBD2 for D (5 bases each). Looked up from germline, CDR1 is SNHLY and CDR2 is FYNNEI. V was clipped by 6 bases and J by 1 base, with 9 bases between them. CDR3 length equals 13 residues. The CDR3 sequence: CASRGDGQETQYF. The CDR3, as DNA: TGTGCCAGCAGGGGGGACGGCCAAGAGACCCAGTACTTC.

This chain connects TRBV18 to TRBJ1-1; 7 nucleotides match TRBD1. The CDR3 runs 17 residues. Unmatched junction bases numbered 11, after V lost 3 bases and J lost 1 base. Germline V gene data show CDR1 as KGHSH and CDR2 as LQKENI. The CDR3 loop is CASSPGTDFGRNTEAFF. In DNA, the CDR3 is TGTGCCAGCTCACCCGGGACAGATTTTGGGAGGAACACTGAAGCTTTCTTT.

CDR3: CASTPRWGQTQYF. The DNA for the CDR3 is TGTGCCAGCACCCCTCGGTGGGGTCAGACCCAGTACTTC. The chain uses TRBV6-1 and TRBJ2-5; D gene ambiguous. Germline CDR1 is MNHNS and CDR2 is SASEGT. The CDR3 sequence is 13 residues long. V lost 7 bases and J 6 bases, leaving 15 bases between the germline ends.

The chain couples TRBV6-6 to TRBJ2-1, with D perhaps matching TRBD2 (5 bases). The germline CDR1 and CDR2 sequences are MNHNY and SVGAGI (reference sequence). The CDR3 is 12 amino acids. V lost 6 bases, J lost 5 bases, and 8 bases lay in between. The CDR3 sequence is CASRTRDNEQFF. In DNA form, the CDR3 reads TGTGCCAGCAGAACTAGAGACAATGAGCAGTTCTTC.

The chain carries TRBV27 and TRBJ1-2, with 7 nucleotides matching TRBD1. The V and J ends lost 5 bases and 5 bases, in that order; junction bases with no gene match: 14. Germline CDR1 MNHEY, CDR2 SMNVEV (reference sequence). The CDR3 totals 16 residues. CDR3 DNA sequence: TGTGCCAGCAGTCTACACCATGGACAGGCTGGATATGGCTACACCTTC. Amino acids: CASSLHHGQAGYGYTF.

The V gene is TRBV5-1, the J gene TRBJ2-5; D not resolved. Germline loops: CDR1 SGHRS, CDR2 YFSETQ. The V gene lost 0 bases and the J gene lost 9 bases, with 9 bases spanning the gap. The CDR3 has 12 residues. The CDR3 sequence: CASSLEPVSQYF. The CDR3 DNA reads as TGCGCCAGCAGCTTGGAACCCGTCTCCCAGTACTTC. The full variable domain, with the rest looked up from reference TRBV5-1 and TRBJ2-5, is KAGVTQTPRYLIKTRGQQVTLSCSPISGHRSVSWYQQTPGQGLQFLFEYFSETQRNKGNFPGRFSGRQFSNSRSEMNVSTLELGDSALYLCASSLEPVSQYFGPGTRLLVL.

For the CDR3, the DNA is TGTGCCAGCTCACCAATTAGGGGTGAAGCTTTCTTT. It yields the protein CASSPIRGEAFF. The V gene is TRBV18, the J gene TRBJ1-1, with D perhaps matching TRBD1 (5 bases). The V gene lost 2 bases and the J gene lost 7 bases, with 8 bases spanning the gap. The germline V gene encodes CDR1 KGHSH and CDR2 LQKENI. The CDR3 has 12 amino acids.

CDR3 coding DNA: TGTGCCAGCAGCCAAGACGAGGGACAGGGGGCCTCCAGCTCCTACGAGCAGTACTTC. Amino acids: CASSQDEGQGASSSYEQYF. The chain recombines TRBV4-2 with TRBJ2-7; 12 bases fit TRBD1. J gave up 0 bases and V 0 bases, and 9 bases lay outside the gene matches. Germline V gives CDR1 LGHNA, CDR2 YNFKEQ. This CDR3 is built from 19 residues.

This clone was seen a few times. The V and J genes are TRBV4-1 and TRBJ2-6; D unresolved. The germline gives CDR1 MGHRA, CDR2 YSYEKL. This CDR3 has 13 residues. Between the trimmed V and J ends, which lost 2 bases and 2 bases, there was a span of 1 base. CDR3 region: CASSQTGANVLTF. The CDR3 coding sequence is TGCGCCAGCAGCCAAACTGGGGCCAACGTCCTGACTTTC.

The rearrangement uses TRBV7-8 and TRBJ2-2; TRBD2 might be the D (7 bases). CDR1 is SGHVS, CDR2 FQNEAQ, per germline. CDR3 length: 20 amino acids. The V and J ends lost 1 base and 2 bases respectively, with 23 bases between them. The CDR3 spells CASSLVGRGLTRLNTGELFF. The CDR3 DNA reads as TGTGCCAGCAGCTTAGTGGGCAGGGGACTAACCAGACTTAACACCGGGGAGCTGTTTTTT.

The chain uses TRBV6-5 and TRBJ1-1; D is perhaps TRBD1 (5 bases). With 4 bases removed from V and 10 bases from J, the gap between germline ends came to 16 bases. CDR3 length: 13 amino acids. Germline values: CDR1 MNHEY, CDR2 SVGAGI. For the CDR3, the DNA is TGTGCCAGCAGTTTCCAAAGGGGTATGCCAGCTTTCTTT. Its translation is CASSFQRGMPAFF.

The gene calls are TRBV7-2 and TRBJ2-5; TRBD2 agrees at 10 bases. Trimming took 1 base from V and 2 from J; bases not matched to a gene: 4. The CDR3 sequence is 16 residues long. CDR1 SGHTA and CDR2 FQGNSA come from the germline V gene. The CDR3 coding sequence is TGTGCCAGCAGCTTAGATGGTAGCGGGAGGCAAGAGACCCAGTACTTC. This sequence encodes CASSLDGSGRQETQYF.

The chain links TRBV7-9 to TRBJ2-5, with 7 nucleotides matching TRBD1. The CDR3 covers 14 residues. Trimming removed 6 bases from V and 5 bases from J; junction bases left unmatched: 9. Per germline, CDR1 SEHNR and CDR2 FQNEAQ (reference sequence). CDR3 region: CASSFGQDWETQYF. The CDR3 DNA sequence: TGTGCCAGCAGTTTCGGACAGGATTGGGAGACCCAGTACTTC. The whole variable domain, remainder taken from reference TRBV7-9 and TRBJ2-5, is DTGVSQNPRHKITKRGQNVTFRCDPISEHNRLYWYRQTLGQGPEFLTYFQNEAQLEKSRLLSDRFSAERPKGSFSTLEIQRTEQGDSAMYLCASSFGQDWETQYFGPGTRLLVL.

With regard to this clone: With a much larger clone just one base away, this may be a read error. The chain joins TRBV6-1 to TRBJ1-2; no reliable D call. V was pared by 2 bases and J by 2 bases, with 0 bases between. CDR3 size: 11 residues. CDR1 MNHNS and CDR2 SASEGT come from the germline V gene. The CDR3 region is CASSENYGYTF. The CDR3 nucleotides are TGTGCCAGCAGTGAAAACTATGGCTACACCTTC.

The rearrangement uses TRBV7-2 and TRBJ2-3, with 8 bases lining up with TRBD2. The germline V gene has CDR1 SGHTA and CDR2 FQGNSA. There are 15 residues in the CDR3. Trimming cost V 5 bases and J 0 bases; bases outside gene matches: 4. The CDR3 DNA sequence: TGTGCCAGCAGCACCGTAGCGGGAAGCACAGATACGCAGTATTTT. Protein: CASSTVAGSTDTQYF. The full variable domain, its missing parts supplied by reference TRBV7-2 and TRBJ2-3, is GAGVSQSPSNKVTEKGKDVELRCDPISGHTALYWYRQSLGQGLEFLIYFQGNSAPDKSGLPSDRFSAERTGGSVSTLTIQRTQQEDSAVYLCASSTVAGSTDTQYFGPGTRLTVL.

The chain combines TRBV18 with TRBJ2-1; 9 nucleotides match TRBD1. Germline V gene lookup returns CDR1 KGHSH and CDR2 LQKENI. The CDR3 is 14 amino acids. V shed 6 bases, J shed 7 bases, and the junction held 7 bases outside the gene matches. CDR3 nucleotide sequence: TGTGCCAGCTCCCAACAGGGACAGGGAAATGAGCAGTTCTTC. Translating it yields CASSQQGQGNEQFF.

This rearrangement joins TRBV7-8 to TRBJ1-5; no clear D. Trimming removed 2 bases from V and 1 base from J, with 3 bases in between. The germline V gene has CDR1 SGHVS and CDR2 FQNEAQ. The CDR3 length is 13 residues. The CDR3 DNA reads TGTGCCAGCAGCTTACGCAGCAATCAGCCCCAGCATTTT. Amino acid sequence: CASSLRSNQPQHF.